One sample yielded the 16 T cell receptor beta chains listed below, sequenced in a study of cytomegalovirus exposure and HLA in healthy donors. This table comes from immunoSEQ multiplex PCR, and its TCRdb copy is limited to in-frame clones, with some not included. The sample includes 100,000 to 120,000 clones, roughly 90% of them seen just once. Sequenced material: PBMCs. The receptor set was obtained from a young woman in good health and CMV-seronegative.

This clone was picked up a small number of times. V is TRBV19 and J is TRBJ1-5; 8 positions match TRBD1. Germline CDR1 LNHDA, CDR2 SQIVND (reference sequence). With 9 bases clipped from V and 0 bases from J, the junction kept 7 bases outside the gene matches. CDR3 length: 15 residues. The CDR3 loop is CASGRGQYSNQPQHF. CDR3 DNA sequence: TGTGCCAGCGGCAGGGGGCAGTATAGCAATCAGCCCCAGCATTTT. Using reference TRBV19 and TRBJ1-5 for the parts outside the CDR3, the full variable domain is DGGITQSPKYLFRKEGQNVTLSCEQNLNHDAMYWYRQDPGQGLRLIYYSQIVNDFQKGDIAEGYSVSREKKESFPLTVTSAQKNPTAFYLCASGRGQYSNQPQHFGDGTRLSIL.

The chain uses TRBV4-1 and TRBJ1-5; D call uncertain. V lost 1 base and J lost 4, with 8 bases in between. The CDR3 covers 14 residues. CDR1 and CDR2 (germline): MGHRA, YSYEKL. CDR3 residues: CASSQVPGNQPQHF. CDR3 in DNA: TGCGCCAGCAGCCAAGTTCCGGGTAATCAGCCCCAGCATTTT.

This chain joins TRBV4-3 and TRBJ1-4; D is ambiguous. Trimming shortened V by 0 bases and J by 8 bases, and 13 bases separated the two germline ends. CDR1 is LGHNA and CDR2 is YSLEER in the germline V gene. This CDR3 region has 15 residues. CDR3 sequence: CASSQDLSRSEKLFF. The CDR3 nucleotides read TGCGCCAGCAGCCAAGATCTATCGAGAAGCGAAAAACTGTTTTTT.

V and J are TRBV4-2 and TRBJ2-2, with 7 nucleotides matching TRBD2. Germline-derived CDR1 and CDR2 are LGHNA and YNFKEQ. The CDR3 spans 15 residues. After removal of 7 bases from V and 6 bases from J, the junction contained 11 bases not matched to a gene. CDR3 sequence (DNA): TGTGCCAGCAACCGACCGGGACTAAGACCCGGGGAGCTGTTTTTT. This gives the protein CASNRPGLRPGELFF.

The chain is built from TRBV28 and TRBJ2-7, with D possibly being TRBD1 (6 bases). V lost 6 bases and J 6 bases, leaving 15 bases between the germline ends. The germline CDR1 and CDR2 sequences are MDHEN and SYDVKM. This CDR3 spans 13 amino acids. Written as DNA, the CDR3 is TGTGCCAGCAGAGTGCAGGGGCTGGGCGAGCAGTACTTC. Translating gives CASRVQGLGEQYF.

V and J are TRBV5-6 and TRBJ1-2; a weak D match, TRBD1 (6 bases). This CDR3 comprises 14 residues. The germline V gene encodes CDR1 SGHDT and CDR2 YYEEEE. V lost 4 bases, J lost 0 bases, and 10 bases lay in between. CDR3 nucleotide sequence: TGTGCCAGCAGCCAGCGGACAGCTAACTATGGCTACACCTTC. This encodes CASSQRTANYGYTF.

This chain joins TRBV10-3 and TRBJ1-3; D is uncertain. The CDR3 covers 13 residues. Germline CDR1 ENHRY, CDR2 SYGVKD. Trimming cost V 6 bases and J 0 bases, with 6 bases left between them. In DNA form, the CDR3 reads TGTGCCATCAGCCGGGACTCTGGAAACACCATATATTTT. Translation gives CAISRDSGNTIYF.

The chain joins TRBV5-1 to TRBJ2-1; 9 bases align to TRBD2. The CDR3 runs 16 residues. Germline CDR1 is SGHRS and CDR2 is YFSETQ. With 0 bases clipped from V and 5 bases from J, the junction kept 6 bases outside the gene matches. Here the CDR3 reads CASSLGASGKHNEQFF. In nucleotides, the CDR3 is TGCGCCAGCAGCTTGGGTGCTAGCGGGAAGCACAATGAGCAGTTCTTC.

The genes are TRBV7-9 and TRBJ2-2; 9 bases map to TRBD1. Germline V gene data show CDR1 as SEHNR and CDR2 as FQNEAQ (reference sequence). This CDR3 spans 16 amino acids. V was pared by 6 bases and J by 5 bases, with 10 bases of the junction left unmatched. CDR3 nucleotide sequence: TGTGCCAGCAGACCTTCGGGACAGGGTTGGACCGGGGAGCTGTTTTTT. As protein: CASRPSGQGWTGELFF.

The genes are TRBV4-1 and TRBJ2-1; 8 bases agree with TRBD2. The ends lost 0 bases at V and 7 bases at J; junction bases unmatched: 17. The CDR3 has 19 amino acids. Germline lookup yields CDR1 MGHRA and CDR2 YSYEKL. CDR3 protein: CASSQEAAAGVSGENEQFF. Here the CDR3 DNA reads TGCGCCAGCAGCCAAGAAGCGGCAGCGGGAGTCTCGGGTGAGAATGAGCAGTTCTTC.

This chain connects TRBV19 to TRBJ2-6; D remains unclear. The CDR3 spans 15 residues. CDR1 and CDR2 from the germline V gene are LNHDA and SQIVND (reference sequence). V lost 1 base and J 2 bases, leaving 6 bases between the germline ends. The CDR3 loop is CASSIVRTGANVLTF. In DNA, the CDR3 is TGTGCCAGTAGTATAGTCAGAACTGGGGCCAACGTCCTGACTTTC.

This chain joins TRBV28 and TRBJ1-1; D unresolved. V lost 7 bases to trimming and J lost 0 bases, with 9 bases between them. The CDR3 consists of 13 residues. Germline-derived CDR1 and CDR2 are MDHEN and SYDVKM. The chain's CDR3 is CASTTLMNTEAFF. The DNA for the CDR3 is TGTGCCAGCACAACTCTCATGAACACTGAAGCTTTCTTT.

The V and J genes are TRBV21-1 and TRBJ1-2; the D call TRBD1 from the table was never checked on the DNA. TRBV21-1 is assigned pseudogene status. This CDR3 has 13 amino acids. The CDR3 nucleotides are TGTGCCAGCAGCAGAACAGGGACGGGAGGCTACACCTTC. Translating gives CASSRTGTGGYTF.

The J gene is TRBJ2-2, the V gene TRBV6-5; the match to TRBD1 covers 7 bases. Germline V gene data show CDR1 as MNHEY and CDR2 as SVGAGI. The CDR3 is 15 residues long. J gave up 4 bases and V 10 bases, and 12 bases lay outside the gene matches. CDR3 loop: CATHSLTGSTGELFF. The CDR3 coding sequence is TGTGCCACCCATTCACTGACAGGGTCCACCGGGGAGCTGTTTTTT.

V and J are TRBV11-1 and TRBJ2-4; 11 bases align to TRBD1. The CDR3 has 16 residues. Germline CDR1 reads SGHAT; CDR2 reads FQDESV (reference sequence). The junction had 11 bases not matched to a gene; V was cut back by 5 bases and J by 8 bases. The CDR3 sequence is CASSQFPDRGQDIQYF. The CDR3 DNA reads as TGTGCCAGCAGCCAATTCCCGGACAGGGGGCAGGACATTCAGTACTTC.

The V gene is TRBV29-1, the J gene TRBJ2-7; TRBD1 matches 10 bases. V shed 5 bases and J 3 bases; nucleotides not matched to a gene: 4. The germline CDR1 and CDR2 sequences are SQVTM and ANQGSEA. There are 13 residues in the CDR3. The CDR3 loop is CSVLGQGGYEQYF. The CDR3 nucleotides read TGCAGCGTTCTCGGACAGGGGGGCTACGAGCAGTACTTC.